This T cell receptor (beta chain) is drawn from a study of immune heterogeneity within non-small cell lung tumors. Looking at the study overall: Tumors were classified as 4 squamous cell carcinomas, more than 9 non-squamous carcinomas and 1 not otherwise specified. General study findings and limits: Tumor sites within a patient were found to share identical dominant CDR3 beta clonotypes, and site-unique high-frequency clones were also present.

This clonotype was seen ten or more times. Its target is unknown. Bulk tumor genomic DNA (approximately 600 ng per sample) served as template. Biopsies, several per primary tumor and spaced far apart, were collected during surgery. With untreated, newly diagnosed non-small cell lung cancer, the patients went on to undergo curative surgery. There were 15 donors in total. They were all newly diagnosed non-small cell lung cancer patients undergoing surgery with curative intent. It was a multiplex PCR that amplified TCR beta CDR3, with 32 V and 13 J primers. TCRdb passed the multiplex PCR reads through MiXCR, listing each CDR3 protein once. The sample holds about 21,000 distinct CDR3 sequences; approximately 30% are singletons and the top ten take about 4.6%. The clonotype comes from a man in his forties or fifties with non-small cell lung cancer. Sample: lung tumor tissue.

The CDR3 nucleotides are TGTGCCAGCAGCAAACGGACAGGGAAAGATTCACCCCTCCACTTT. As protein: CASSKRTGKDSPLHF. The rearrangement joins TRBV7-2 to TRBJ1-6; 8 bases map to TRBD1. Unmatched junction bases numbered 8, after V lost 5 bases and J lost 8 bases. This CDR3 comprises 15 residues. Germline loops: CDR1 SGHTA, CDR2 FQGNSA.